Listed below are T cell receptor beta chains from one sample, sequenced in a study of T cells in Graves' hyperthyroidism and ophthalmopathy. TCRdb re-derived calls from the multiplex PCR reads in MiXCR, one entry per CDR3 protein. This sample carries roughly 400,000 distinct CDR3 sequences, over 12% of them seen once, and the ten largest clones take approximately 27%. Sequenced material: blood. These receptors originate from a man aged 50 to 59 with Graves' ophthalmopathy. CDR3s include the opening cysteine and the closing phenylalanine or tryptophan. The order of the fields is D gene, clone size, V gene, J gene, CDR3 protein, CDR3 DNA. D genes are given only for firm matches. Clone size, where shown, is once, few, many, or a class for clones that have expanded.

D: -; size: many; V: TRBV11-2; J: TRBJ2-2; CDR3: CASSFGSAGDTGELFF; DNA: TGTGCCAGCAGCTTCGGCAGCGCCGGGGACACCGGGGAGCTGTTTTTT
D: TRBD1; size: -; V: TRBV19; J: TRBJ2-2; CDR3: CASSIALGDRAGELFF; DNA: TGTGCCAGTAGTATAGCACTCGGTGACAGGGCCGGGGAGCTGTTTTTT
D: -; size: -; V: TRBV7-9; J: TRBJ2-3; CDR3: CASSLLGGSTDTQYF; DNA: TGTGCCAGCAGCTTATTGGGGGGAAGCACAGATACGCAGTATTTT
D: -; size: -; V: TRBV20-1; J: TRBJ2-1; CDR3: CSAKRQTSEQFF; DNA: TGCAGTGCCAAGAGACAGACTAGTGAGCAGTTCTTC
D: -; size: -; V: TRBV10-3; J: TRBJ1-2; CDR3: CAIPKREHGYTF; DNA: TGTGCCATTCCCAAGAGGGAGCATGGCTACACCTTC
D: -; size: -; V: TRBV28; J: TRBJ2-2; CDR3: CASSSGTSKLFF; DNA: TGTGCCAGCAGTTCTGGGACGAGTAAGCTGTTTTTT
D: TRBD1; size: many; V: TRBV12-3/TRBV12-4; J: TRBJ1-1; CDR3: CASSLDRREAFF; DNA: TGTGCCAGCAGCCTGGACAGGAGGGAAGCTTTCTTT
D: TRBD1; size: many; V: TRBV24-1; J: TRBJ2-7; CDR3: CATSDPGTGIGEQYF; DNA: TGTGCCACCAGTGATCCCGGGACAGGGATAGGGGAGCAGTACTTC
D: TRBD2; size: -; V: TRBV15; J: TRBJ2-7; CDR3: CATSGRGLAGQGDYEQYF; DNA: TGTGCCACCAGCGGCCGGGGACTAGCGGGCCAAGGAGACTACGAGCAGTACTTC
D: -; size: many; V: TRBV5-1; J: TRBJ2-2; CDR3: CASSLGQVNGGELFF; DNA: TGCGCCAGCAGCTTGGGACAGGTCAACGGAGGGGAGCTGTTTTTT
D: -; size: many; V: TRBV6-5; J: TRBJ2-5; CDR3: CASSYSIGGETQYF; DNA: TGTGCCAGCAGTTACAGTATAGGGGGGGAGACCCAGTACTTC
D: -; size: many; V: TRBV7-9; J: TRBJ1-6; CDR3: CASSLTGHNSPLHF; DNA: TGTGCCAGCAGCTTAACAGGGCACAATTCACCCCTCCACTTT
D: TRBD2; size: many; V: TRBV11-2; J: TRBJ2-3; CDR3: CASSFTSGRMADTQYF; DNA: TGTGCCAGCAGCTTTACTAGCGGGAGGATGGCAGATACGCAGTATTTT
D: -; size: many; V: TRBV9; J: TRBJ2-3; CDR3: CASSVSRTDTQYF; DNA: TGTGCCAGCAGCGTAAGCCGGACAGATACGCAGTATTTT
D: -; size: many; V: TRBV3-1; J: TRBJ1-5; CDR3: CASSHRDSNQPQHF; DNA: TGTGCCAGCAGCCATAGAGACAGCAATCAGCCCCAGCATTTT
D: -; size: many; V: TRBV6-5; J: TRBJ1-2; CDR3: CASSYFRQAQIYGYTF; DNA: TGTGCCAGCAGTTACTTCCGACAGGCTCAGATCTATGGCTACACCTTC
D: -; size: -; V: TRBV6-1; J: TRBJ2-5; CDR3: CASSWDEETQYF; DNA: TGTGCCAGCAGTTGGGACGAGGAGACCCAGTACTTC
D: -; size: few; V: TRBV6-1; J: TRBJ1-1; CDR3: CASTQKWEAFF; DNA: TGTGCCAGCACCCAGAAATGGGAAGCTTTCTTT
D: TRBD2; size: few; V: TRBV5-1; J: TRBJ2-1; CDR3: CASRQIAGGYNEQFF; DNA: TGCGCCAGCAGACAGATAGCGGGAGGGTACAATGAGCAGTTCTTC
D: TRBD2; size: many; V: TRBV12-3/TRBV12-4; J: TRBJ2-1; CDR3: CASRVASGGWDEQFF; DNA: TGTGCCAGCAGGGTTGCTAGCGGTGGTTGGGATGAGCAGTTCTTC
D: TRBD2; size: many; V: TRBV3-1; J: TRBJ2-1; CDR3: CASSEIGNGGRTARDEQFF; DNA: TGTGCCAGCAGCGAGATTGGGAATGGCGGGAGGACGGCTCGGGATGAGCAGTTCTTC
D: TRBD1; size: many; V: TRBV7-8; J: TRBJ2-7; CDR3: CASSPAGGSPLQEQYF; DNA: TGTGCCAGCAGCCCCGCAGGGGGCAGTCCCTTACAAGAGCAGTACTTC
D: -; size: -; V: TRBV11-2; J: TRBJ2-2; CDR3: CASSRLAMSLAGELFF; DNA: TGTGCCAGCAGTCGGCTAGCGATGAGCTTGGCCGGGGAGCTGTTTTTT
D: -; size: many; V: TRBV28; J: TRBJ2-3; CDR3: CASSYRARPDRDTQYF; DNA: TGTGCCAGCAGTTACCGGGCCAGGCCCGACAGGGATACGCAGTATTTT
D: TRBD2; size: -; V: TRBV9; J: TRBJ2-7; CDR3: CASSVGLAGAAYEQYF; DNA: TGTGCCAGCAGCGTAGGACTAGCGGGAGCGGCCTACGAGCAGTACTTC
D: -; size: few; V: TRBV19; J: TRBJ1-5; CDR3: CASRDFRSINQPQHF; DNA: TGTGCCAGTAGGGATTTCAGGAGCATCAATCAGCCCCAGCATTTT
D: -; size: many; V: TRBV29-1; J: TRBJ2-5; CDR3: CSVEDPGSYGTQYF; DNA: TGCAGCGTTGAAGATCCCGGGAGCTACGGGACCCAGTACTTC
D: TRBD2; size: many; V: TRBV28; J: TRBJ2-7; CDR3: CASSQAASGRSVWYEQYF; DNA: TGTGCCAGCAGCCAAGCCGCTAGCGGGAGATCTGTGTGGTACGAGCAGTACTTC
D: -; size: many; V: TRBV3-1; J: TRBJ2-7; CDR3: CASSQVQADPYEQYF; DNA: TGTGCCAGCAGCCAAGTTCAGGCAGACCCCTACGAGCAGTACTTC
D: -; size: few; V: TRBV19; J: TRBJ2-5; CDR3: CASSIAGEETQYF; DNA: TGTGCCAGTAGTATAGCGGGGGAAGAGACCCAGTACTTC
D: TRBD2; size: many; V: TRBV30; J: TRBJ2-7; CDR3: CAWSPMGSGRGYEQYF; DNA: TGTGCCTGGAGCCCAATGGGGAGCGGGAGGGGTTACGAGCAGTACTTC
D: -; size: -; V: TRBV5-1; J: TRBJ2-1; CDR3: CASSLVNWITSPRNEQFF; DNA: TGCGCCAGCAGCTTGGTGAATTGGATCACCTCCCCTCGGAATGAGCAGTTCTTC
D: -; size: few; V: TRBV7-9; J: TRBJ2-5; CDR3: CASSQGPIQYF; DNA: TGTGCCAGCAGCCAAGGGCCAATCCAGTACTTC
D: TRBD1; size: many; V: TRBV12-5; J: TRBJ1-5; CDR3: CASGSGQGNQPQHF; DNA: TGTGCTAGTGGTTCGGGACAGGGTAATCAGCCCCAGCATTTT
D: TRBD1; size: many; V: TRBV28; J: TRBJ2-5; CDR3: CASSKGQNQETQYF; DNA: TGTGCCAGCAGTAAGGGACAGAATCAAGAGACCCAGTACTTC
D: -; size: many; V: TRBV27; J: TRBJ2-1; CDR3: CASKGYYNEQFF; DNA: TGTGCCAGCAAGGGGTATTACAATGAGCAGTTCTTC
D: TRBD2; size: few; V: TRBV4-1; J: TRBJ2-1; CDR3: CASSHPALAGNNEQFF; DNA: TGCGCCAGCAGCCACCCCGCGCTAGCGGGTAACAATGAGCAGTTCTTC
D: -; size: -; V: TRBV14; J: TRBJ1-2; CDR3: CASSRRDTAGGYTF; DNA: TGTGCCAGCAGCAGACGGGACACGGCGGGTGGCTACACCTTC
D: -; size: few; V: TRBV7-3; J: TRBJ2-2; CDR3: CASSSSFLNTGELFF; DNA: TGTGCCAGCAGCTCAAGTTTCCTGAACACCGGGGAGCTGTTTTTT
D: -; size: -; V: TRBV29-1; J: TRBJ2-1; CDR3: CSADRDIYNEQFF; DNA: TGCAGCGCTGACCGGGACATATACAATGAGCAGTTCTTC
D: -; size: -; V: TRBV13; J: TRBJ2-7; CDR3: CASSSHRGRNEQYF; DNA: TGTGCCAGCAGCAGCCACCGGGGACGGAACGAGCAGTACTTC
D: -; size: -; V: TRBV28; J: TRBJ1-6; CDR3: CASSLGTATPNSPLHF; DNA: TGTGCCAGCAGTCTAGGGACCGCTACTCCTAATTCACCCCTCCACTTT
D: -; size: many; V: TRBV5-6; J: TRBJ1-2; CDR3: CASSLVDGNYGYTF; DNA: TGTGCCAGCAGCTTGGTGGACGGAAACTATGGCTACACCTTC
D: -; size: -; V: TRBV12-3/TRBV12-4; J: TRBJ1-5; CDR3: CACSLFLTGNQPQHF; DNA: TGTGCCTGCAGTTTATTTCTTACGGGGAATCAGCCCCAGCATTTT
D: -; size: -; V: TRBV19; J: TRBJ1-5; CDR3: CASSTPYVLPQHF; DNA: TGTGCCAGTAGTACCCCTTACGTTCTGCCCCAGCATTTT
D: TRBD2; size: many; V: TRBV12-3/TRBV12-4; J: TRBJ2-4; CDR3: CASRNSGRAKNIQYF; DNA: TGTGCCAGCAGGAATAGCGGGAGGGCCAAAAACATTCAGTACTTC
D: -; size: many; V: TRBV6-5; J: TRBJ2-5; CDR3: CASSYTQGGVETQYF; DNA: TGTGCCAGCAGTTACACCCAGGGGGGGGTAGAGACCCAGTACTTC
D: -; size: many; V: TRBV11-1; J: TRBJ2-7; CDR3: CASSFRVEQYF; DNA: TGTGCCAGCAGCTTTCGGGTCGAGCAGTACTTC
D: -; size: many; V: TRBV18; J: TRBJ2-6; CDR3: CASSTSGANVLTF; DNA: TGTGCCAGCTCTACCTCTGGGGCCAACGTCCTGACTTTC
D: -; size: -; V: TRBV7-9; J: TRBJ2-3; CDR3: CASSHGGADTQYF; DNA: TGTGCCAGCAGCCACGGGGGAGCGGATACGCAGTATTTT